A single sample gave rise to the 27 T cell receptor beta chains below, sequenced in a study of T cell changes during pregnancy in multiple sclerosis. The table came from immunoSEQ multiplex PCR; TCRdb's copy has only in-frame clones and leaves some out. The table records about 16,000 clones, 95% to 96% of them present only once. This sample comprised peripheral blood, obtained in the third trimester of pregnancy. Receptors were obtained from a female donor with multiple sclerosis, enrolled in a pregnancy study.

The chain carries TRBV27 and TRBJ2-7; TRBD2 agrees at 8 bases. Trimming cost V 4 bases and J 2 bases; bases outside gene matches: 7. Germline V lookup: CDR1 MNHEY, CDR2 SMNVEV (reference sequence). The CDR3 sequence is 15 residues long. CDR3 bases: TGTGCCAGCAGTTCCCCTGGTAGCGGGACCTACGAGCAGTACTTC. Encoded protein: CASSSPGSGTYEQYF.

The CDR3 spells CASSEAATYQPQHF. The CDR3 region has the DNA TGTGCCAGCAGTGAAGCAGCTACGTATCAGCCCCAGCATTTT. The chain recombines TRBV2 with TRBJ1-5; D is undetermined. CDR3 length: 14 residues. Trimming pared 0 bases from V and 5 bases from J, leaving 8 bases between. Per the germline V gene, CDR1 is SNHLY and CDR2 is FYNNEI.

The chain is built from TRBV27 and TRBJ1-2; perhaps TRBD1 as D (6 bases). From germline, CDR1 is MNHEY and CDR2 SMNVEV (reference sequence). With 3 bases removed from V and 4 bases from J, the gap between germline ends came to 12 bases. CDR3 length equals 14 residues. CDR3 loop: CASSFTGKGYGYTF. The CDR3 coding sequence is TGTGCCAGCAGTTTTACAGGGAAGGGCTATGGCTACACCTTC.

The chain has TRBV15 and TRBJ2-3, with D perhaps TRBD2 (6 bases). This CDR3 has 17 amino acids. The germline gives CDR1 LNHNV, CDR2 YYDKDF (reference sequence). V lost 3 bases, J lost 0 bases, and 16 bases lay in between. The DNA of the CDR3 is TGTGCCACCAGCAGCCGGGAGAACACCCCTAGCACAGATACGCAGTATTTT. Amino acids: CATSSRENTPSTDTQYF.

V gene TRBV5-1 combines with J gene TRBJ1-2, with 8 bases matching TRBD1. The germline V gene encodes CDR1 SGHRS and CDR2 YFSETQ. This CDR3 region has 14 residues. The V and J ends lost 4 bases and 3 bases, in that order; junction bases with no gene match: 5. CDR3 sequence (DNA): TGCGCCAGCAGCCCGACAGGGGAGGACTATGGCTACACCTTC. Its protein is CASSPTGEDYGYTF.

This CDR3 reads CATSREGGPYNEQFF. DNA for the CDR3: TGTGCCACCAGCAGAGAGGGGGGGCCGTACAATGAGCAGTTCTTC. The V call is TRBV15, the J call TRBJ2-1; possibly TRBD2 for D (7 bases). The germline V gene encodes CDR1 LNHNV and CDR2 YYDKDF (reference sequence). The CDR3 contains 15 residues. V gave up 0 bases and J gave up 4 bases, with 10 bases separating them.

This clone was detected only once. V usage is TRBV29-1 and J usage is TRBJ2-1, with TRBD1 matching over 8 bases. The CDR3 sequence is 13 residues long. From germline, CDR1 is SQVTM and CDR2 ANQGSEA. CDR3 region: CSTGTGVVNEQFF. In DNA form, the CDR3 reads TGCAGTACCGGGACAGGAGTCGTCAATGAGCAGTTCTTC.

The chain uses TRBV7-2 and TRBJ2-2; D not resolved. The CDR3 loop spans 12 amino acids. Germline V lookup: CDR1 SGHTA, CDR2 FQGNSA. Trimming took 5 bases from V and 5 from J, leaving 6 bases between them. CDR3 sequence reads: CASSPYTGELFF. The CDR3 DNA reads as TGTGCCAGCAGCCCTTATACCGGGGAGCTGTTTTTT. Full variable domain (rest looked up from reference TRBV7-2 and TRBJ2-2): GAGVSQSPSNKVTEKGKDVELRCDPISGHTALYWYRQSLGQGLEFLIYFQGNSAPDKSGLPSDRFSAERTGGSVSTLTIQRTQQEDSAVYLCASSPYTGELFFGEGSRLTVL.

This clone occurred once. The DNA of the CDR3 is TGTGCCAGCGTGGCAGGGGGGCTTAACACCGGGGAGCTGTTTTTT. Its protein is CASVAGGLNTGELFF. The V call is TRBV7-2, the J call TRBJ2-2; TRBD1 might be the D (7 bases). CDR1 SGHTA and CDR2 FQGNSA come from the germline V gene. The CDR3 extends over 15 amino acids. Deletions cut 8 bases from V and 2 bases from J, with 15 bases between.

The V gene is TRBV9, the J gene TRBJ2-5, with D possibly being TRBD2 (6 bases). Trimming removed 3 bases at V and 4 bases at J, with 16 bases between. Germline CDR1 reads SGDLS; CDR2 reads YYNGEE. The CDR3 has 15 residues. This CDR3 is CASSEAGRVGETQYF. CDR3 coding DNA: TGTGCCAGCAGCGAGGCGGGAAGGGTAGGAGAGACCCAGTACTTC.

J is TRBJ1-2 and V is TRBV7-2, with TRBD1 matching 11 bases. CDR1 and CDR2 (germline): SGHTA, FQGNSA. The V gene end was trimmed by 4 bases and the J gene end by 8 bases; junction bases not matched to a gene: 3. The CDR3 extends over 13 amino acids. This CDR3 is CASSSGQGVGYTF. CDR3 DNA sequence: TGTGCCAGCAGCTCGGGACAGGGGGTCGGCTACACCTTC.

This clone was seen a single time. The genes are TRBV28 and TRBJ2-2; 7 nucleotides agree with TRBD1. V was clipped by 6 bases and J by 5 bases; unmatched bases: 0. This CDR3 spans 12 amino acids. CDR1 and CDR2 from the germline V gene are MDHEN and SYDVKM. The CDR3 DNA sequence: TGTGCCAGCAGGACAGGGACCGGGGAGCTGTTTTTT. This encodes CASRTGTGELFF.

This clone was found once. The V call is TRBV29-1, the J call TRBJ1-2, with 7 bases that match TRBD1. CDR1 and CDR2 (germline): SQVTM, ANQGSEA. V shed 4 bases and J 3 bases; nucleotides not matched to a gene: 2. CDR3 length: 12 residues. The CDR3 DNA follows: TGCAGCGTTGGACAGGGCGACTATGGCTACACCTTC. It codes for CSVGQGDYGYTF.

CDR3 amino acids: CATSRDGREGDTQYF. CDR3 nucleotides: TGTGCCACCAGCAGAGATGGCCGGGAGGGAGATACGCAGTATTTT. The rearrangement joins TRBV15 to TRBJ2-3, with TRBD2 matching 8 bases. CDR1 is LNHNV and CDR2 is YYDKDF in the germline V gene (reference sequence). This CDR3 is built from 15 residues. The V and J ends lost 0 bases and 5 bases, in that order; junction bases with no gene match: 4.

The chain recombines TRBV7-9 with TRBJ2-3, with 10 bases fitting TRBD1. CDR3 length: 16 residues. Trimming at V came to 4 bases and at J to 4 bases, leaving 8 bases not matched to a gene. CDR1 is SEHNR and CDR2 is FQNEAQ in the germline V gene (reference sequence). The CDR3 DNA reads as TGTGCCAGCAGCTATCGGGACAGGGGACCGGCAGATACGCAGTATTTT. Protein product: CASSYRDRGPADTQYF.

The chain joins TRBV7-2 to TRBJ2-1; 15 bases align to TRBD2. The junction had 6 bases not matched to a gene; V was cut back by 6 bases and J by 6 bases. Per the germline V gene, CDR1 is SGHTA and CDR2 is FQGNSA. There are 16 residues in the CDR3. The CDR3 coding sequence is TGTGCCAGCAGAAGTAGGACTAGCGGGGGGGCCAATGAGCAGTTCTTC. It translates to CASRSRTSGGANEQFF. The variable domain in full, completed from reference TRBV7-2 and TRBJ2-1, reads GAGVSQSPSNKVTEKGKDVELRCDPISGHTALYWYRQSLGQGLEFLIYFQGNSAPDKSGLPSDRFSAERTGGSVSTLTIQRTQQEDSAVYLCASRSRTSGGANEQFFGPGTRLTVL.

This rearrangement joins TRBV5-1 to TRBJ2-5; D is unclear. The germline V gene has CDR1 SGHRS and CDR2 YFSETQ. The CDR3 spans 12 residues. Trimming shortened V by 2 bases and J by 7 bases, and 9 bases separated the two germline ends. Written as DNA, the CDR3 is TGCGCCAGCAGCTTACGACTGGGGACCCAGTACTTC. This sequence encodes CASSLRLGTQYF.

The gene calls are TRBV5-4 and TRBJ2-1; 9 nucleotides match TRBD1. The germline V gene encodes CDR1 SGHNT and CDR2 YYREEE (reference sequence). The CDR3 totals 14 residues. V dropped 0 bases and J dropped 6; count of bases not matched to a gene: 1. DNA for the CDR3: TGTGCCAGCAGCTTGGGGGGACAGGGCAATGAGCAGTTCTTC. Translating it yields CASSLGGQGNEQFF.

This chain joins TRBV2 and TRBJ1-1, with D possibly TRBD1 on 5 matching bases. V lost 0 bases to trimming and J lost 4 bases, with 15 bases between them. Looked up from germline, CDR1 is SNHLY and CDR2 is FYNNEI. This CDR3 is 16 amino acids long. The CDR3 sequence: CASSEALGPGRTEAFF. DNA for the CDR3: TGTGCCAGCAGTGAAGCGCTCGGGCCAGGGCGCACTGAAGCTTTCTTT.

The chain uses TRBV29-1 and TRBJ2-7; TRBD2 matches at 10 bases. CDR3 length: 13 residues. With V trimmed by 7 bases and J by 5 bases, 8 bases remained unmatched. The germline gives CDR1 SQVTM, CDR2 ANQGSEA. The CDR3 DNA is TGCAGCGCTAAAAGCGGGAGGGTGAACGAGCAGTACTTC. Protein: CSAKSGRVNEQYF.

The V and J genes are TRBV7-2 and TRBJ1-1; 12 nucleotides agree with TRBD1. Germline lookup yields CDR1 SGHTA and CDR2 FQGNSA. V shed 0 bases and J 2 bases; nucleotides not matched to a gene: 4. The CDR3 covers 17 residues. CDR3: CASSLAGTGGTNTEAFF. Written as DNA, the CDR3 is TGTGCCAGCAGCTTAGCAGGGACAGGGGGCACAAACACTGAAGCTTTCTTT. The full variable domain, completed using reference TRBV7-2 and TRBJ1-1, is GAGVSQSPSNKVTEKGKDVELRCDPISGHTALYWYRQSLGQGLEFLIYFQGNSAPDKSGLPSDRFSAERTGGSVSTLTIQRTQQEDSAVYLCASSLAGTGGTNTEAFFGQGTRLTVV.

This chain joins TRBV27 and TRBJ1-2; TRBD1 might be the D (5 bases). The V and J ends lost 6 bases and 8 bases respectively, with 16 bases between them. Germline V lookup: CDR1 MNHEY, CDR2 SMNVEV (reference sequence). The CDR3 totals 13 residues. The CDR3 DNA is TGTGCCAGCAGCCGATCCGACAGTAACGGCTACACCTTC. Translation gives CASSRSDSNGYTF.

The chain has TRBV4-1 and TRBJ1-2, with 7 bases that match TRBD1. Germline-derived CDR1 and CDR2 are MGHRA and YSYEKL. CDR3 length equals 16 residues. After removal of 0 bases from V and 0 bases from J, the junction contained 4 bases not matched to a gene. CDR3: CASSQEGTDSNYGYTF. The DNA for the CDR3 is TGCGCCAGCAGCCAAGAGGGGACAGACTCTAACTATGGCTACACCTTC.

In the case of this clone: The germline gene is not matched at one end of the junction; a read error may be the cause. V and J are TRBV10-3 and TRBJ1-1, with TRBD1 matching 7 bases. CDR1 ENHRY and CDR2 SYGVKD come from the germline V gene. This CDR3 contains 12 residues. The CDR3 here is CAISETSSGQNF. For the CDR3, the DNA is TGTGCCATCAGTGAGACAAGCTCGGGACAGAACTTT.

V and J are TRBV11-3 and TRBJ2-3; the match to TRBD2 covers 14 bases. The CDR3 contains 16 residues. With V trimmed by 5 bases and J by 2 bases, 3 bases remained unmatched. The germline CDR1 and CDR2 sequences are SGHNT and YENEEA. The CDR3: CASSPGLAGDTDTQYF. CDR3 coding DNA: TGTGCCAGCAGCCCGGGACTAGCGGGGGACACAGATACGCAGTATTTT.

The chain has TRBV7-9 and TRBJ2-3, with 7 nucleotides matching TRBD1. CDR3 length: 15 amino acids. Germline values: CDR1 SEHNR, CDR2 FQNEAQ (reference sequence). The trim removed 1 base at V and 2 bases at J, leaving 3 bases unmatched. This CDR3 reads CASSLGTGHTDTQYF. In DNA form, the CDR3 reads TGTGCCAGCAGCTTAGGGACAGGCCACACAGATACGCAGTATTTT.

The chain carries TRBV29-1 and TRBJ2-2, with a possible D match to TRBD2 (6 bases). CDR3 length: 12 residues. Germline CDR1 is SQVTM and CDR2 is ANQGSEA. The CDR3 here is CSCGENTGELFF. CDR3 in DNA: TGCTCCTGCGGGGAGAACACCGGGGAGCTGTTTTTT.